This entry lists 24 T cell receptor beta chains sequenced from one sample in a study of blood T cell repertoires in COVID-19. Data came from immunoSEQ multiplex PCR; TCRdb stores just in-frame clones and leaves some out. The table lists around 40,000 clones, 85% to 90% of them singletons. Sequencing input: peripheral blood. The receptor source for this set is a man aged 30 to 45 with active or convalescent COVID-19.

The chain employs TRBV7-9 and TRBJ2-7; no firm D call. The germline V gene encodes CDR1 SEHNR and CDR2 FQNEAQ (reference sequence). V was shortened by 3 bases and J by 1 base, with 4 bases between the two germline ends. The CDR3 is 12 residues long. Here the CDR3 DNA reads TGTGCCAGCAGCTTTTCTTCCTACGAGCAGTACTTC. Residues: CASSFSSYEQYF.

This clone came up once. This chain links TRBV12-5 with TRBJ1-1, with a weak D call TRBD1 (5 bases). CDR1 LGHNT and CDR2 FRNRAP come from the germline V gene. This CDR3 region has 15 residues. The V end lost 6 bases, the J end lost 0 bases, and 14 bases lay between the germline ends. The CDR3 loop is CASGRQLPMNTEAFF. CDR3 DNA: TGTGCTAGTGGGCGACAGTTGCCGATGAACACTGAAGCTTTCTTT. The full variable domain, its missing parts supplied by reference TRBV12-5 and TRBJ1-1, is DARVTQTPRHKVTEMGQEVTMRCQPILGHNTVFWYRQTMMQGLELLAYFRNRAPLDDSGMPKDRFSAEMPDATLATLKIQPSEPRDSAVYFCASGRQLPMNTEAFFGQGTRLTVV.

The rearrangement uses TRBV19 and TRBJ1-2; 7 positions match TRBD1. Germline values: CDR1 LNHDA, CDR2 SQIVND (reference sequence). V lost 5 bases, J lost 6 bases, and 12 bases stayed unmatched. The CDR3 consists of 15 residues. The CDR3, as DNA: TGTGCCAGTAGTCAGCACCGACAGGGAGCGAATGGCTACACCTTC. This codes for CASSQHRQGANGYTF.

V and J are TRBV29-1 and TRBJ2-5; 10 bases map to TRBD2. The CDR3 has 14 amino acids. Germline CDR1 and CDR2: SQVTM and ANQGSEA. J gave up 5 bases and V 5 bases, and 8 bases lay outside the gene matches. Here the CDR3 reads CSVKRGGRGETQYF. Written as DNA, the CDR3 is TGCAGCGTTAAGCGGGGGGGCCGCGGGGAGACCCAGTACTTC.

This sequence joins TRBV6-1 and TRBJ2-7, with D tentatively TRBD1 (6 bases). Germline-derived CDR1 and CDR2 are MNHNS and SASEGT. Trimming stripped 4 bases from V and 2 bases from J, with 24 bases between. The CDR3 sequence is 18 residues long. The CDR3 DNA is TGTGCCAGCAGTGTGGGATACCCGGGGACAAAAGATACCTACGAGCAGTACGTC. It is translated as CASSVGYPGTKDTYEQYV.

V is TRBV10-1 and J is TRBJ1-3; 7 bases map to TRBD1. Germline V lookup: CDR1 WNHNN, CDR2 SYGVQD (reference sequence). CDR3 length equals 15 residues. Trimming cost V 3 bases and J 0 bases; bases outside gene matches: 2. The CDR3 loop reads CASSDGTASGNTIYF. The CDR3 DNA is TGCGCCAGCAGTGATGGGACAGCCTCTGGAAACACCATATATTTT.

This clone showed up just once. CDR3 coding DNA: TGTGCCAGTAGTCTACACGGGGTACCAGCAGATACGCAGTATTTT. It yields the protein CASSLHGVPADTQYF. V is TRBV19 and J is TRBJ2-3; tentative D call: TRBD2 (5 bases). CDR1 LNHDA and CDR2 SQIVND come from the germline V gene (reference sequence). V shed 5 bases and J shed 4 bases, with 16 bases lying between them. This CDR3 has 15 amino acids.

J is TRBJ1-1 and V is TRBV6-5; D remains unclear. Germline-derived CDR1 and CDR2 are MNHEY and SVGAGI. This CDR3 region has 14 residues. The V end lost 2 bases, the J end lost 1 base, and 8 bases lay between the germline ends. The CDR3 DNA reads TGTGCCAGCAGTTACACGGGGAAGAACACTGAAGCTTTCTTT. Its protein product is CASSYTGKNTEAFF.

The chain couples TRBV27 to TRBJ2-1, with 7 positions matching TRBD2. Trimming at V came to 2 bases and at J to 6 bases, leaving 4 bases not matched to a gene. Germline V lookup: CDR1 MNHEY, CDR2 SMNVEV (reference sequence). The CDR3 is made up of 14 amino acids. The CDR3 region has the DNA TGTGCCAGCAGTTTAGGGGGGGACCTCAATGAGCAGTTCTTC. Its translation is CASSLGGDLNEQFF.

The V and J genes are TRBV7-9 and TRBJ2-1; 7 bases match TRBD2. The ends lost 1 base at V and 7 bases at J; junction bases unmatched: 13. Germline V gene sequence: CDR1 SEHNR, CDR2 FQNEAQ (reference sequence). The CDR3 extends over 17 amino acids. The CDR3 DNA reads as TGTGCCAGCAGCTTAGAGGCTAGCGGCTTTCAAAAGAATGAGCAGTTCTTC. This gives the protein CASSLEASGFQKNEQFF.

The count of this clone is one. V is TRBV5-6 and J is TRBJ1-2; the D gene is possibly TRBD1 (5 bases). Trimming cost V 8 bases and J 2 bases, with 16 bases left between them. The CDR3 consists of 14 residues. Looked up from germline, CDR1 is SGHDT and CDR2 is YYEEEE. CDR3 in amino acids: CASRVAGGNYGYTF. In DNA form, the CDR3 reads TGTGCCAGTCGTGTAGCGGGGGGGAACTATGGCTACACCTTC.

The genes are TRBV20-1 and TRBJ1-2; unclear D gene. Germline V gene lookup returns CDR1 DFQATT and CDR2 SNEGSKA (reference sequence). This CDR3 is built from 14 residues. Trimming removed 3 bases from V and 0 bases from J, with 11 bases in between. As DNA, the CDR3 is TGCAGTGCTAGTCAGGCGACGACTAACTATGGCTACACCTTC. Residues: CSASQATTNYGYTF.

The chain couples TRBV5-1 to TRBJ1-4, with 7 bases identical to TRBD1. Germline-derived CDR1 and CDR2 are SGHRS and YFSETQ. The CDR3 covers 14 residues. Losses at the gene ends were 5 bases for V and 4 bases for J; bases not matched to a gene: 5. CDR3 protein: CASRTQGYNEKLFF. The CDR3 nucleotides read TGCGCCAGCAGGACACAGGGGTATAATGAAAAACTGTTTTTT.

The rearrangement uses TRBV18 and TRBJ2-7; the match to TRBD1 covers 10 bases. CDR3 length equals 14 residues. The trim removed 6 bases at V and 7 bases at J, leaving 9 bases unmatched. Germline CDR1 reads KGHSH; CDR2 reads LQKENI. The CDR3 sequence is CASSPQTGGGEQYV. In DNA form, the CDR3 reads TGTGCCAGCTCCCCTCAGACAGGGGGCGGGGAGCAGTACGTC.

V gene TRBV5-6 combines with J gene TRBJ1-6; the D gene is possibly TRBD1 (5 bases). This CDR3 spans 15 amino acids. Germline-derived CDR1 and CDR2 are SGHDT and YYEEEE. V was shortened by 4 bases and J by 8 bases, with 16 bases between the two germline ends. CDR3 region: CASSPSGTSDSPLHF. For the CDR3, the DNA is TGTGCCAGCAGCCCGAGCGGGACCTCAGATTCACCCCTCCACTTT.

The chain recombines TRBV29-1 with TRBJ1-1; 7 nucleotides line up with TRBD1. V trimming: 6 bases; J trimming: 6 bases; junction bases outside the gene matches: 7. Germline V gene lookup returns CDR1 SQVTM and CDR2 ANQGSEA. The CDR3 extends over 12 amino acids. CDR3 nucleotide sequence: TGCAGCGTCCAAATCGACAGGGCTGAAGCTTTCTTT. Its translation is CSVQIDRAEAFF.

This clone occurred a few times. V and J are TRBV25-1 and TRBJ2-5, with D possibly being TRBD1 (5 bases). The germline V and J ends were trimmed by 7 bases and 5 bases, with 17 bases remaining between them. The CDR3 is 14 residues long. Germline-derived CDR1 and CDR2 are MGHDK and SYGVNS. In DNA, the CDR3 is TGTGCCAGCAACCACCACGGCAGGGCCGAGACCCAGTACTTC. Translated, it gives CASNHHGRAETQYF.

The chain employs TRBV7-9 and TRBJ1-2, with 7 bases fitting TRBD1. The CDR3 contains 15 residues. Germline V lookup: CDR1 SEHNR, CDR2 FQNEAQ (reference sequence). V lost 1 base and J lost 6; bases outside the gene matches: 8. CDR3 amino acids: CASSLERGQIHGYTF. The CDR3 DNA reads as TGTGCCAGCAGCTTAGAGAGGGGGCAGATCCATGGCTACACCTTC. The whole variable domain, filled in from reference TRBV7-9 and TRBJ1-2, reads DTGVSQNPRHKITKRGQNVTFRCDPISEHNRLYWYRQTLGQGPEFLTYFQNEAQLEKSRLLSDRFSAERPKGSFSTLEIQRTEQGDSAMYLCASSLERGQIHGYTFGSGTRLTVV.

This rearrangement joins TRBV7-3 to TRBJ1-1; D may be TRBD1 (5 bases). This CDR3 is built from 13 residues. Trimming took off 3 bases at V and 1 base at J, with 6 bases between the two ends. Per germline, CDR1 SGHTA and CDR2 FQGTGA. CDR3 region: CASSLDTNTEAFF. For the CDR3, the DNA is TGTGCCAGCAGCTTGGACACGAACACTGAAGCTTTCTTT. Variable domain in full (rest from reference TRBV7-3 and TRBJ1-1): GAGVSQTPSNKVTEKGKYVELRCDPISGHTALYWYRQSLGQGPEFLIYFQGTGAADDSGLPNDRFFAVRPEGSVSTLKIQRTERGDSAVYLCASSLDTNTEAFFGQGTRLTVV.

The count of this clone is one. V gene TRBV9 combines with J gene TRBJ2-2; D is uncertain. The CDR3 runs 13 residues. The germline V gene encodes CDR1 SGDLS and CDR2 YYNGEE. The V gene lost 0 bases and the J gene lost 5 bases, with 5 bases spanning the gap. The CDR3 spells CASSVDITGELFF. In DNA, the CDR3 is TGTGCCAGCAGCGTAGACATTACCGGGGAGCTGTTTTTT.

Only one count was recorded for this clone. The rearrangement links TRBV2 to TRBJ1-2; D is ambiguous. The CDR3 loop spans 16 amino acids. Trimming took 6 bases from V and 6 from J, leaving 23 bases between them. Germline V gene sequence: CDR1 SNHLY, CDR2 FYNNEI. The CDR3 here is CASRRIIGSYWDGYTF. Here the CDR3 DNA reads TGTGCCAGCAGGAGGATCATAGGGAGTTATTGGGATGGCTACACCTTC.

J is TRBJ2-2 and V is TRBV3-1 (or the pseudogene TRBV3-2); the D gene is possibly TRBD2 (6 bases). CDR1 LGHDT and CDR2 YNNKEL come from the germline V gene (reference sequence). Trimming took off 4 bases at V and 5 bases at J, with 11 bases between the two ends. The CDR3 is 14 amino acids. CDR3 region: CASSPTSLTGELFF. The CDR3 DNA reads TGTGCCAGCAGCCCGACTAGTTTAACCGGGGAGCTGTTTTTT.

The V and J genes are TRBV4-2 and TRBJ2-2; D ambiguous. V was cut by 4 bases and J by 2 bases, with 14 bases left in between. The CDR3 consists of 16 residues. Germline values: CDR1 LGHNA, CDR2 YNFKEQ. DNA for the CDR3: TGTGCCAGCAGCCGAAGTGAATTAGATAACACCGGGGAGCTGTTTTTT. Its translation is CASSRSELDNTGELFF.

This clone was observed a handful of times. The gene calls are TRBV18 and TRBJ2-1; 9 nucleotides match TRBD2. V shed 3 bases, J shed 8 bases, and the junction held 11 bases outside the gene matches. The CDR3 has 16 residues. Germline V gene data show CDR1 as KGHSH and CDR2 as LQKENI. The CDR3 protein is CASSPRKRGEIDEQFF. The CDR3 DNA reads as TGTGCCAGCTCACCCAGGAAGCGGGGGGAGATCGATGAGCAGTTCTTC.